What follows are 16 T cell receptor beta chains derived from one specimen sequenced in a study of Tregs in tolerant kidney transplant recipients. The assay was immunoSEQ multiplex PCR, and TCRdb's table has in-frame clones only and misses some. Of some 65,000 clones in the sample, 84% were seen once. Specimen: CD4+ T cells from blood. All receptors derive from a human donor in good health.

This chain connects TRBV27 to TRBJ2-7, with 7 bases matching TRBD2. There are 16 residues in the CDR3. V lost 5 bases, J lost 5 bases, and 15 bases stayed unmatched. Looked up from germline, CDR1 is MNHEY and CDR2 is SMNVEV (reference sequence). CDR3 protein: CASSKYSYLGGDEQYF. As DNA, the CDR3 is TGTGCCAGCAGTAAATACTCCTATCTGGGGGGGGACGAGCAGTACTTC.

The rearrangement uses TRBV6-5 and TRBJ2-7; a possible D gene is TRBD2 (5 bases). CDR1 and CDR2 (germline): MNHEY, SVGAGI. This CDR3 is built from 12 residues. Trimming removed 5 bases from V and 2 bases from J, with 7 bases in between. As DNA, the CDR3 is TGTGCCAGCAGTGGGAGTCCCTACGAGCAGTACTTC. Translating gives CASSGSPYEQYF.

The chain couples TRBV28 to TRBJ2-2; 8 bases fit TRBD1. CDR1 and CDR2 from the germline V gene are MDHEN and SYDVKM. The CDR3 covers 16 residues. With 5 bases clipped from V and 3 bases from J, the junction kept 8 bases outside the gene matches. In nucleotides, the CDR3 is TGTGCCAGCAGTCGACCCCGGGACAGGTACACCGGGGAGCTGTTTTTT. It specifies CASSRPRDRYTGELFF.

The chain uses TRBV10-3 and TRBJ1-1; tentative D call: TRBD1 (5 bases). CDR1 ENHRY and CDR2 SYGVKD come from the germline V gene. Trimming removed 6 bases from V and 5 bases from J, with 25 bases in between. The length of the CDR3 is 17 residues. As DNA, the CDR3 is TGTGCCATCAGGGACCACGAACTCGGCCAGGGTGGAACTGAAGCTTTCTTT. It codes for CAIRDHELGQGGTEAFF.

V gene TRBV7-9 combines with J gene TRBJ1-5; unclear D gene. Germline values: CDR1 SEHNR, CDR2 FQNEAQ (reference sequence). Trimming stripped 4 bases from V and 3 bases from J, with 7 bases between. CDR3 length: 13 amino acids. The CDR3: CASSSDLNQPQHF. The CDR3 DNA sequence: TGTGCCAGCAGCTCGGACCTCAATCAGCCCCAGCATTTT.

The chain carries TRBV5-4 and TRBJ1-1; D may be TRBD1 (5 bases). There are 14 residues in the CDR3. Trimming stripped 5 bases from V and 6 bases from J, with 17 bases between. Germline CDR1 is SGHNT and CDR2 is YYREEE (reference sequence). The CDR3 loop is CASSLAGGSAEAFF. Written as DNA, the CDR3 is TGTGCCAGCAGTTTAGCGGGGGGGTCCGCTGAAGCTTTCTTT. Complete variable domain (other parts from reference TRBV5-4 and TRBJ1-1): ETGVTQSPTHLIKTRGQQVTLRCSSQSGHNTVSWYQQALGQGPQFIFQYYREEENGRGNFPPRFSGLQFPNYSSELNVNALELDDSALYLCASSLAGGSAEAFFGQGTRLTVV.

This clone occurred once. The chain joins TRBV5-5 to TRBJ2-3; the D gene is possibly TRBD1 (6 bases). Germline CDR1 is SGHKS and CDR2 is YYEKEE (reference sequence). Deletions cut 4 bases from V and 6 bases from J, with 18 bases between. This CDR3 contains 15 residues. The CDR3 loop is CASSRGQGPGDTQYF. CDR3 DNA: TGTGCCAGCAGCCGGGGCCAGGGGCCCGGGGATACGCAGTATTTT.

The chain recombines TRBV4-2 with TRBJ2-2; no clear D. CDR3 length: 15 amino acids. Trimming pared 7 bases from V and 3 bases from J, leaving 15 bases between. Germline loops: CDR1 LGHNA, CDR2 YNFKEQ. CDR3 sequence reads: CASTPWAPDTGELFF. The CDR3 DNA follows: TGTGCCAGCACGCCCTGGGCCCCCGACACCGGGGAGCTGTTTTTT.

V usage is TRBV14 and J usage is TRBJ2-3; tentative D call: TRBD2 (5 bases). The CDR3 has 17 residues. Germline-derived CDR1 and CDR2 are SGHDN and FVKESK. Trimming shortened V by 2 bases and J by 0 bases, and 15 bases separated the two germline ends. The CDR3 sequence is CASSQTRLSVSTDTQYF. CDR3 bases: TGTGCCAGCAGCCAAACACGACTTAGCGTGAGCACAGATACGCAGTATTTT.

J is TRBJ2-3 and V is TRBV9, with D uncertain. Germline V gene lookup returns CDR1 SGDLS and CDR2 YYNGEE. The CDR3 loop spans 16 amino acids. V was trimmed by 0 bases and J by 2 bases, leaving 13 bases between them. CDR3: CASSVGSSIDTDTQYF. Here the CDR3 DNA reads TGTGCCAGCAGCGTAGGGTCCTCGATAGACACAGATACGCAGTATTTT.

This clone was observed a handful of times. CDR3 sequence reads: CASSLARSFTEAFF. DNA for the CDR3: TGTGCCAGCAGCTTAGCGCGCAGTTTTACTGAAGCTTTCTTT. The chain has TRBV7-2 and TRBJ1-1; the D is unclear. V lost 0 bases to trimming and J lost 5 bases, with 10 bases between them. The CDR3 is made up of 14 amino acids. CDR1 and CDR2 from the germline V gene are SGHTA and FQGNSA. The full variable domain, its missing parts supplied by reference TRBV7-2 and TRBJ1-1, is GAGVSQSPSNKVTEKGKDVELRCDPISGHTALYWYRQSLGQGLEFLIYFQGNSAPDKSGLPSDRFSAERTGGSVSTLTIQRTQQEDSAVYLCASSLARSFTEAFFGQGTRLTVV.

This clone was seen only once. In DNA form, the CDR3 reads TGTGCCAGCAGTCCAACCGGGACAGCAAGGAGCTACACCTTC. Protein product: CASSPTGTARSYTF. The V call is TRBV27, the J call TRBJ1-2; 7 positions match TRBD1. V lost 5 bases, J lost 9 bases, and 12 bases stayed unmatched. This CDR3 is 14 amino acids long. Germline CDR1 is MNHEY and CDR2 is SMNVEV (reference sequence).

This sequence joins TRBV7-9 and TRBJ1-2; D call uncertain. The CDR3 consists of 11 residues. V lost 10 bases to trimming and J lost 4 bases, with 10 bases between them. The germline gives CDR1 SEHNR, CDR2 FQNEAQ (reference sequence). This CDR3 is CAISGVYGYTF. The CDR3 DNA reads TGTGCCATCTCAGGAGTCTATGGCTACACCTTC.

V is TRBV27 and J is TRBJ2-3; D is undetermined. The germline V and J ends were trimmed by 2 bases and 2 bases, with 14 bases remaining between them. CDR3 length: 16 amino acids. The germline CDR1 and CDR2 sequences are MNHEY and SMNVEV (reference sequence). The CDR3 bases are TGTGCCAGCAGTTTAAGCACAGCAAAAAACACAGATACGCAGTATTTT. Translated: CASSLSTAKNTDTQYF.

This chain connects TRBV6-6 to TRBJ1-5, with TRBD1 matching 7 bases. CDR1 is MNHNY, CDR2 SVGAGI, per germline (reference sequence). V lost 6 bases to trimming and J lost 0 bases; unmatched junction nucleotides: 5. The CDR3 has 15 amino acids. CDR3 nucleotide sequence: TGTGCCAGCAGCTCCCGGACAGGTAGCAATCAGCCCCAGCATTTT. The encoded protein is CASSSRTGSNQPQHF.

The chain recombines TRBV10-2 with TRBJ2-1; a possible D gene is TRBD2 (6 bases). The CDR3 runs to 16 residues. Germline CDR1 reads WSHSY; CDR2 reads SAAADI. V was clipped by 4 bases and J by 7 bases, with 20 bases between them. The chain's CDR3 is CASSGIRRAHGNEQFF. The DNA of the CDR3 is TGCGCCAGCAGTGGTATTCGGAGGGCCCACGGGAATGAGCAGTTCTTC.